Following are 17 T cell receptor beta chains from one sample sequenced in a study of CD8 T cells in Susac syndrome. The RNA, about 0.45 to 1 ug, was put through reverse transcription using random hexamers. TCRdb re-analysed the immunoSEQ multiplex PCR reads in MiXCR, keeping a single row per CDR3 protein. Here the sample spans roughly 150,000 distinct CDR3 sequences, around 93% being singletons. The sequenced sample consisted of CD4+ T cells from PBMCs. The receptors originated from a human donor in good health.

This chain joins TRBV20-1 and TRBJ2-5, with 9 bases identical to TRBD2. CDR3 length: 15 amino acids. Germline V gene sequence: CDR1 DFQATT, CDR2 SNEGSKA (reference sequence). V gave up 0 bases and J gave up 5 bases; unmatched junction bases: 7. CDR3 region: CSARDSSGGSETQYF. Written as DNA, the CDR3 is TGCAGTGCTAGAGATTCCAGCGGGGGGTCCGAGACCCAGTACTTC.

V is TRBV4-1 and J is TRBJ2-1; D may be TRBD1 or TRBD2 (5 bases each). The CDR3 extends over 14 amino acids. Germline V gene lookup returns CDR1 MGHRA and CDR2 YSYEKL. V was pared by 5 bases and J by 9 bases, with 17 bases between. This chain's CDR3 is CASSSRGGFTEQFF. The CDR3 DNA sequence: TGCGCCAGCAGCTCCCGTGGGGGTTTTACTGAGCAGTTCTTC.

The V call is TRBV7-9, the J call TRBJ1-1, with D uncertain. CDR1 is SEHNR and CDR2 is FQNEAQ in the germline V gene (reference sequence). This CDR3 spans 15 amino acids. Trimming shortened V by 1 base and J by 5 bases, and 14 bases separated the two germline ends. The CDR3 DNA sequence: TGTGCCAGCAGCTTAGAGGGTTTCGTGTCGACTGAAGCTTTCTTT. Protein: CASSLEGFVSTEAFF.

The chain uses TRBV7-2 and TRBJ2-5, with TRBD2 identical over 10 bases. The junction had 11 bases not matched to a gene; V was cut back by 8 bases and J by 5 bases. CDR1 and CDR2 from the germline V gene are SGHTA and FQGNSA. The CDR3 totals 15 residues. The CDR3 is CASGKAGLARETQYF. In DNA, the CDR3 is TGTGCCAGCGGCAAAGCGGGACTAGCGAGGGAGACCCAGTACTTC.

The V gene is TRBV3-1, the J gene TRBJ2-7; no clear D gene. Trimming shortened V by 1 base and J by 2 bases, and 15 bases separated the two germline ends. Germline CDR1 reads LGHDT; CDR2 reads YNNKEL (reference sequence). CDR3 length: 16 residues. CDR3 sequence reads: CASSQASGTRTYEQYF. CDR3 DNA: TGTGCCAGCAGCCAAGCCTCAGGAACCCGGACCTACGAGCAGTACTTC.

This clonotype was counted a single time. The chain recombines TRBV5-1 with TRBJ2-1, with D perhaps being TRBD1 or TRBD2 (5 bases each). From germline, CDR1 is SGHRS and CDR2 YFSETQ. CDR3 length: 14 residues. Trimming took off 0 bases at V and 15 bases at J, with 19 bases between the two ends. CDR3 in DNA: TGCGCCAGCAGCTTGGAGGCAGGGACCTTGGGTCCGTTCTTC. It is translated as CASSLEAGTLGPFF.

CDR3 coding DNA: TGTGCCAGCAGCTTAGGGGGCTTGAACTATGGCTACACCTTC. Protein: CASSLGGLNYGYTF. The V and J genes are TRBV7-9 and TRBJ1-2; possible D gene TRBD1, 5 bases. Germline V gene lookup returns CDR1 SEHNR and CDR2 FQNEAQ (reference sequence). The CDR3 is 14 amino acids. V lost 1 base and J 2 bases, leaving 8 bases between the germline ends.

The chain links TRBV3-1 to TRBJ2-7; 12 bases match TRBD1. Germline lookup yields CDR1 LGHDT and CDR2 YNNKEL (reference sequence). This CDR3 contains 16 residues. V lost 4 bases, J lost 0 bases, and 4 bases stayed unmatched. CDR3 in DNA: TGTGCCAGCAGCCCAGGGACAGGGGGCTTCTCCTACGAGCAGTACTTC. Its translation is CASSPGTGGFSYEQYF.

The CDR3 spells CASSPTKGTDTQYF. The DNA for the CDR3 is TGTGCCAGCAGCCCTACCAAGGGCACAGATACGCAGTATTTT. The chain uses TRBV5-4 and TRBJ2-3; D is unresolved. The CDR3 extends over 14 amino acids. Germline loops: CDR1 SGHNT, CDR2 YYREEE (reference sequence). Trimming took off 4 bases at V and 1 base at J, with 10 bases between the two ends.

The rearrangement joins TRBV5-1 to TRBJ2-7; tentatively, D is TRBD1 or TRBD2 (5 bases each). CDR1 SGHRS and CDR2 YFSETQ come from the germline V gene. The CDR3 runs 15 residues. The V end was cut by 1 base, the J end by 4 bases, with 15 bases between. CDR3 sequence: CASSLRGEGGYEQYF. The CDR3 DNA reads as TGCGCCAGCAGCTTGCGGGGCGAAGGAGGATACGAGCAGTACTTC. Full variable domain (outside the CDR3, taken from reference TRBV5-1 and TRBJ2-7): KAGVTQTPRYLIKTRGQQVTLSCSPISGHRSVSWYQQTPGQGLQFLFEYFSETQRNKGNFPGRFSGRQFSNSRSEMNVSTLELGDSALYLCASSLRGEGGYEQYFGPGTRLTVT.

This chain links TRBV29-1 with TRBJ2-3, with D possibly being TRBD2 (7 bases). Germline V gene lookup returns CDR1 SQVTM and CDR2 ANQGSEA. Trimming took 4 bases from V and 6 from J, leaving 11 bases between them. The CDR3 loop spans 12 amino acids. CDR3 protein: CSVAGGRDTQYF. The CDR3 nucleotides read TGCAGCGTTGCGGGGGGCAGGGATACGCAGTATTTT.

The CDR3, as DNA: TGTGCCAGCAGCTTACGGGAAACGAACACTGAAGCTTTCTTT. It is translated as CASSLRETNTEAFF. This chain links TRBV7-6 with TRBJ1-1; D uncertain. CDR1 is SGHVS and CDR2 is FNYEAQ in the germline V gene. CDR3 size: 14 residues. The V end lost 2 bases, the J end lost 1 base, and 8 bases lay between the germline ends. Together with reference TRBV7-6 and TRBJ1-1, the CDR3 gives the full variable domain: GAGVSQSPRYKVTKRGQDVALRCDPISGHVSLYWYRQALGQGPEFLTYFNYEAQQDKSGLPNDRFSAERPEGSISTLTIQRTEQRDSAMYRCASSLRETNTEAFFGQGTRLTVV.

The V and J genes are TRBV7-9 and TRBJ2-1; no clear D gene. V lost 3 bases to trimming and J lost 8 bases, with 14 bases between them. Germline V CDR1 and CDR2: SEHNR, FQNEAQ (reference sequence). The CDR3 is 14 amino acids. The CDR3: CASSFTGPNDEQFF. The CDR3 nucleotides are TGTGCCAGCAGCTTTACCGGGCCTAACGATGAGCAGTTCTTC.

The V and J genes are TRBV5-1 and TRBJ2-3; TRBD2 agrees at 8 bases. V lost 0 bases and J lost 4; bases outside the gene matches: 7. CDR1 SGHRS and CDR2 YFSETQ come from the germline V gene. The CDR3 has 16 residues. The CDR3 sequence is CASSLAGLGAADTQYF. The CDR3 DNA is TGCGCCAGCAGCTTGGCGGGACTAGGAGCGGCAGATACGCAGTATTTT.

The V and J genes are TRBV5-4 and TRBJ2-4; D may be TRBD1 or TRBD2 (5 bases each). The length of the CDR3 is 15 residues. CDR1 SGHNT and CDR2 YYREEE come from the germline V gene (reference sequence). V was pared by 4 bases and J by 9 bases, with 20 bases between. This CDR3 reads CASSLLAGTTGIQYF. The CDR3 DNA is TGTGCCAGCAGCCTACTGGCCGGGACCACAGGCATTCAGTACTTC.

The rearrangement uses TRBV27 and TRBJ2-7; 9 bases align to TRBD1. The CDR3 contains 13 residues. Germline CDR1 MNHEY, CDR2 SMNVEV (reference sequence). The junction had 6 bases not matched to a gene; V was cut back by 8 bases and J by 4 bases. The CDR3 spells CASGGQGHYEQYF. The CDR3 coding sequence is TGTGCCAGCGGGGGACAGGGACATTACGAGCAGTACTTC.

The chain couples TRBV29-1 to TRBJ1-2, with D maybe TRBD1 (6 bases). Germline CDR1 and CDR2: SQVTM and ANQGSEA. Trimming left V 5 bases short and J 2 bases short, with 15 bases between. CDR3 length: 14 amino acids. The CDR3 loop is CSVTTGGGNYGYTF. In DNA form, the CDR3 reads TGCAGCGTTACGACAGGCGGGGGGAACTATGGCTACACCTTC. Drawing the rest from reference TRBV29-1 and TRBJ1-2, the complete variable domain is SAVISQKPSRDICQRGTSLTIQCQVDSQVTMMFWYRQQPGQSLTLIATANQGSEATYESGFVIDKFPISRPNLTFSTLTVSNMSPEDSSIYLCSVTTGGGNYGYTFGSGTRLTVV.